This TCR beta chain was documented in a study of cytotoxic CD8 clonotypes in ibrutinib-treated CLL. This clone showed up just a few times. There are 15 residues in the CDR3. Trimming pared 6 bases from V and 7 bases from J, leaving 21 bases between. Germline V gene sequence: CDR1 MDHEN, CDR2 SYDVKM. The table came from immunoSEQ multiplex PCR; TCRdb's copy has only in-frame clones and leaves some out. The table lists approximately 45,000 clones, approximately 65% of them singletons. The rearrangement links TRBV28 to TRBJ1-2; D unresolved. The sample was PBMCs, taken after 24 months of ibrutinib treatment. This TCR came from a human donor with chronic lymphocytic leukemia. The CDR3, as DNA: TGTGCCAGCAGCTCGGGGATTCTCGAAGGCGGTGGCTACACCTTC. It is translated as CASSSGILEGGGYTF.